This section outlines one T cell receptor beta chain sequence together with its context. Its antigen is undetermined. The assay ran at deep level. Using about 220 ng DNA, 25,000 to 35,000 T cell genomes, the sorted-subset replicate PCRs were run. TCRdb keeps only in-frame clones here, not all; method: immunoSEQ multiplex PCR. The data show about 2.1 million clones, with 93% seen just once and around 1.7% held by the top ten. The data belong to a study of shared clonotypes between healthy human individuals. Study-level background: The study used three CD4 naive, three CD4 memory, two CD8 naive and one CD8 memory plate per donor.

This CDR3 spans 13 amino acids. V shed 1 base and J shed 3 bases, with 7 bases lying between them. Germline assignment: CDR1 SGHVS and CDR2 FQNEAQ. Naive-designated CD8 cells lacked CD45RO, were positively enriched for CCR7, and omitted terminally differentiated effector memory CD45RA+ cells. General study results and limits: When naive CD4 clonotypes were compared across several donors, 4% to 5.5% were shared.

The specimen was naive CD8+ T cells from PBMCs. The sequence was collected from a young man in good health. Some clones in this sample may be carry-over from other donors' samples. The chain uses TRBV7-8 and TRBJ2-7, with D tentatively TRBD2 (5 bases). The chain's CDR3 is CASSLGEFYEQYF. The CDR3 DNA reads as TGTGCCAGCAGCTTAGGGGAGTTCTACGAGCAGTACTTC. Full variable domain (rest looked up from reference TRBV7-8 and TRBJ2-7): GAGVSQSPRYKVAKRGQDVALRCDPISGHVSLFWYQQALGQGPEFLTYFQNEAQLDKSGLPSDRFFAERPEGSVSTLKIQRTQQEDSAVYLCASSLGEFYEQYFGPGTRLTVT.